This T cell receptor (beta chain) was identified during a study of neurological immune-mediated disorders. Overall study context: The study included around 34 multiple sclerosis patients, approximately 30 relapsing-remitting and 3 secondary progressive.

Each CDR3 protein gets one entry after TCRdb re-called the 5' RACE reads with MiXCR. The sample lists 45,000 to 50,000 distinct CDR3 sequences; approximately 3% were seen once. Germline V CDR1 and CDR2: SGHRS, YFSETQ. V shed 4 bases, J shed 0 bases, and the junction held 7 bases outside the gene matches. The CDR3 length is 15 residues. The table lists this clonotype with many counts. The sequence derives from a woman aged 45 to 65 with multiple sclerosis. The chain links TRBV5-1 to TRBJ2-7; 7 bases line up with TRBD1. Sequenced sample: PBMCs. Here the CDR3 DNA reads TGCGCCAGCAGCCCACTCGGGACAGCCTCCTACGAGCAGTACTTC. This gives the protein CASSPLGTASYEQYF.